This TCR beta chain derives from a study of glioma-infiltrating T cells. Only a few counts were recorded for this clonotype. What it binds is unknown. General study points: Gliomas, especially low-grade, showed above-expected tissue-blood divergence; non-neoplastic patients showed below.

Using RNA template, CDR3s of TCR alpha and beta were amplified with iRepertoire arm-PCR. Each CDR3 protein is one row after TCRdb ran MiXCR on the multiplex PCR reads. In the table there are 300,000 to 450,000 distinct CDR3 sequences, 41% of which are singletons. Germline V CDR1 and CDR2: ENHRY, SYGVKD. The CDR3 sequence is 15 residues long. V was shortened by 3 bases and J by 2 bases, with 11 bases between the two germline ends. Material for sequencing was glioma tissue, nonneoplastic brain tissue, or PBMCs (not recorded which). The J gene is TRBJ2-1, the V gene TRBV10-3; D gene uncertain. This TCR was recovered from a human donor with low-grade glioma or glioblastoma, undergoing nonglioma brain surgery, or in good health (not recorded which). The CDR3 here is CAISDWRRTYNEQFF. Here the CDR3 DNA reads TGTGCCATCAGTGACTGGCGGAGAACCTACAATGAGCAGTTCTTC.